Listed below are T cell receptor beta chains from one sample, sequenced in a study of beta chain features in type 1 diabetes. TCRdb's table, derived via immunoSEQ multiplex PCR, lists solely in-frame clones and lacks some. In the table there are 150,000 to 190,000 clones, around 10% of which are singletons. Input material: central memory CD4+ T cells from blood. These receptors were taken from a man younger than 40 with type 1 diabetes. Each CDR3 is given with its conserved first and last residue. D genes are given only for firm matches. A clone size is listed for some rows: how often the clone was seen (once, few, many), or a class if it is expanded.

abundance,j_gene,d_gene,v_gene,CDR3nt,CDR3aa
.,TRBJ2-4,TRBD2,TRBV5-1,TGCGCCAGCAGTCCTCTCCCCCATAGCGGGGGCGGAACCAAAAACATTCAGTACTTC,CASSPLPHSGGGTKNIQYF
.,TRBJ2-2,.,TRBV25-1,TGTGCCAGCAGTGAGCTCGGGATGGGCACCGGGGAGCTGTTTTTT,CASSELGMGTGELFF
.,TRBJ2-2,.,TRBV5-1,TGCGCCAGCAGCTTGGGGCACGTGAACACCGGGGAGCTGTTTTTT,CASSLGHVNTGELFF
few,TRBJ2-1,.,TRBV5-1,TGCGCCAGCAGCTTCGGTTGGGTAGGCGGCAATGAGCAGTTCTTC,CASSFGWVGGNEQFF
few,TRBJ2-2,TRBD2,TRBV4-2,TGTGCCAGCAGCTCCGCCTCGGGACTACCGGCCGGGGAGCTGTTTTTT,CASSSASGLPAGELFF
few,TRBJ1-1,.,TRBV18,TGTGCCAGCTTACAAAACACGGGGGTCACTGAAGCTTTCTTT,CASLQNTGVTEAFF
.,TRBJ2-7,.,TRBV4-1,TGCGCCAGCAGCCAAGGAGGAGCGGTGCAGTACTTC,CASSQGGAVQYF
few,TRBJ2-1,.,TRBV5-1,TGCGCCAGCAGCTTGGTGAGGGAGGAGGGAAATGAGCAGTTCTTC,CASSLVREEGNEQFF
few,TRBJ2-6,.,TRBV7-2,TGTGCCAGCAGCTTAGATGTATCTGGGGCCAACGTCCTGACTTTC,CASSLDVSGANVLTF
few,TRBJ1-2,.,TRBV29-1,TGCAGCGTTCAGACAGTAAATCTCAACTATGGCTACACCTTC,CSVQTVNLNYGYTF
.,TRBJ2-2,.,TRBV29-1,TGCAGCTTACTCCCCTTGCGAAACACCGGGGAGCTGTTTTTT,CSLLPLRNTGELFF
.,TRBJ2-1,.,TRBV7-9,TGTGCCGGCACACAGATATACAATGAGCAGTTCTTC,CAGTQIYNEQFF
few,TRBJ2-1,TRBD2,TRBV29-1,TGCAGCGTGGGGACTAGCGGGAGTGGCTCCTACAATGAGCAGTTCTTC,CSVGTSGSGSYNEQFF
.,TRBJ2-3,TRBD1,TRBV28,TGTGCCAGCAGTTTGCCGGACAGGGCGGGCACAGATACGCAGTATTTT,CASSLPDRAGTDTQYF
few,TRBJ2-4,.,TRBV5-1,TGCGCCAGCAGCATTCAGGGAAACATTCAGTACTTC,CASSIQGNIQYF
few,TRBJ2-3,.,TRBV5-1,TGCGCCAGCAGCGTTCCCCAGGGTGCAGATACGCAGTATTTT,CASSVPQGADTQYF
few,TRBJ2-7,TRBD2,TRBV27,TGTGCCAGCAGTAGTAACCTAGCGGGCTACGAGCAGTACTTC,CASSSNLAGYEQYF
few,TRBJ1-2,.,TRBV2,TGTGCCAGCACCTCGCAGAGGGCAGACTATGGCTACACCTTC,CASTSQRADYGYTF
few,TRBJ2-3,TRBD1,TRBV9,TGTGCCAGCAGCACACAGGGGGCTACGCAGTATTTT,CASSTQGATQYF
.,TRBJ1-4,.,TRBV4-2,TGTGCCAGCAGCCAAGAGGACAAGGGCAGAAAACTGTTTTTT,CASSQEDKGRKLFF
.,TRBJ1-5,.,TRBV2,TGTGCCAGCAGTGAAGCGCTTTTCGGGCCCCAGCATTTT,CASSEALFGPQHF
few,TRBJ1-4,.,TRBV21-1,TGTGCCAGCAGCAAACCGGGGGGGTGCGAAAAACTGTTTTTT,CASSKPGGCEKLFF
.,TRBJ1-5,.,TRBV2,TGTGCCAGCAGTTCCGGTCGGGGGATGCCCCAGCATTTT,CASSSGRGMPQHF
few,TRBJ1-2,.,TRBV29-1,TGCAGCGTTGTCTTGGGGGGGGGATCTTGGGGCTACACCTTC,CSVVLGGGSWGYTF
few,TRBJ2-1,TRBD1,TRBV23-1,TGCGCCAGCAGTAAACCTGACAGGGGGCCTTACCATGAGCAGTTCTTC,CASSKPDRGPYHEQFF
few,TRBJ1-5,.,TRBV28,TGTGCCAGCAGCACACCGCAGACAGCGAATCAGCCCCAGCATTTT,CASSTPQTANQPQHF
.,TRBJ2-5,TRBD1,TRBV28,TGTGCCAGCAGTTCCTCCGGGACAGGGGGGATGACCCAGTACTTC,CASSSSGTGGMTQYF
.,TRBJ2-5,.,TRBV5-1,TGCGCCAGCAGCTTCGGGACTCTGGAGACCCAGTACTTC,CASSFGTLETQYF
.,TRBJ2-1,TRBD2,TRBV9,TGTGCCAGCAGCGTCCCTTCGGGGCGGGAGGGCCTAGAGCAGTTCTTC,CASSVPSGREGLEQFF
.,TRBJ2-1,.,TRBV4-1,TGCGCCAGCAGCCCTAGGTCTCTAGGATCCCTGAATGAGCAGTTCTTC,CASSPRSLGSLNEQFF
few,TRBJ2-5,.,TRBV9,TGTGCCAGCAGCCCCCGACAGGGAGGAGGAGAGACCCAGTACTTC,CASSPRQGGGETQYF
few,TRBJ2-5,TRBD2,TRBV11-2,TGTGCCAGCAGCGCGCTAGCGGGAAGGGAGACCCAGTACTTC,CASSALAGRETQYF
.,TRBJ1-1,TRBD1,TRBV2,TGTGCCAGCAGTCAATCGACAGGGGAATTCACTGAAGCTTTCTTT,CASSQSTGEFTEAFF
few,TRBJ2-1,.,TRBV29-1,TGCAGCGTCGGAAGCGGGTCTTCCTACAATGAGCAGTTCTTC,CSVGSGSSYNEQFF
few,TRBJ1-4,.,TRBV4-2,TGTGCCAGCAGCCAAGAGTACCCAGCAACTAATGAAAAACTGTTTTTT,CASSQEYPATNEKLFF
few,TRBJ2-5,.,TRBV5-8,TGTGCCAGCAGCGCCACTAAGTCTGAAGGGACCCAGTACTTC,CASSATKSEGTQYF
.,TRBJ1-2,.,TRBV30,TGTGCCTGGAGTCAGGGTATGACTAACTATGGCTACACCTTC,CAWSQGMTNYGYTF
.,TRBJ2-3,TRBD2,TRBV29-1,TGCAGCGTCCCCGGCTCTAGCGGACGCACAGATACGCAGTATTTT,CSVPGSSGRTDTQYF
.,TRBJ1-2,.,TRBV2,TGTGCCAGCAGTCCACGACTGGTCCAGCCCTATGGCTACACCTTC,CASSPRLVQPYGYTF
.,TRBJ1-1,.,TRBV11-1,TGTGCCAGCAGCGTGGAAGGGGTCGCTGAAGCTTTCTTT,CASSVEGVAEAFF
few,TRBJ2-5,TRBD1,TRBV19,TGTGCCAGTAGTATAGGACAGGGTGGAGAGACCCAGTACTTC,CASSIGQGGETQYF
.,TRBJ1-2,.,TRBV18,TGTGCCAGCTCCGCCCAGGGTGATGGCTACACCTTC,CASSAQGDGYTF
.,TRBJ2-6,.,TRBV10-3,TGTGCCACCCACGACCAGGTTGGGGCCAACGTCCTGACTTTC,CATHDQVGANVLTF
few,TRBJ1-1,.,TRBV7-3,TGTGCCAGCAGCCGATCTGGAGGTACTGAAGCTTTCTTT,CASSRSGGTEAFF
few,TRBJ2-2,TRBD2,TRBV7-2,TGTGCCAGCAGCCTAGGGACTAGCGGGACCGGGGAGCTGTTTTTT,CASSLGTSGTGELFF